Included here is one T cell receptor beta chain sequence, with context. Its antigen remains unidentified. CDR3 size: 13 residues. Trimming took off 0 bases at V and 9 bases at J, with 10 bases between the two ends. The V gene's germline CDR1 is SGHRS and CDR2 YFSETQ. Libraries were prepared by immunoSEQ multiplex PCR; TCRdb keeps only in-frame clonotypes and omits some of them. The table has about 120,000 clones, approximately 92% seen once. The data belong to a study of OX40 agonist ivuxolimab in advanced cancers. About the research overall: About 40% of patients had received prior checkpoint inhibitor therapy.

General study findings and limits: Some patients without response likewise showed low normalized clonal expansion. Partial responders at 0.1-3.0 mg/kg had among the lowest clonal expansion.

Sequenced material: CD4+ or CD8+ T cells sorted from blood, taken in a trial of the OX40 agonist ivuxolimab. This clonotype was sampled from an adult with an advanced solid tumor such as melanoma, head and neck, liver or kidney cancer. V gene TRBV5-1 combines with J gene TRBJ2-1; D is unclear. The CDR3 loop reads CASSLDNSGEQFF. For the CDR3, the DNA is TGCGCCAGCAGCTTGGATAACTCGGGTGAGCAGTTCTTC.